The 12 T cell receptor beta chains below come from one sample, sequenced in a study of T cells after yellow fever vaccination (dated by TCRdb to between 2017 and 2020). Library prep was done by 5' RACE. Instrument used: Illumina HiSeq 2500. TCRdb passed the public sequencing reads through fastp at Q25 and MiXCR, retaining productive beta sequences. Records with the same CDR3 protein are collapsed into one entry carrying the most frequent genes and DNA. The table for this sample lists 400,000 or so distinct CDR3 sequences; approximately 10% of them were counted only once. Roughly 18% of the sample comes from the top ten. The treatment or condition label for this specimen denotes: live attenuated yellow fever vaccine strain. Here the sequenced sample was PBMCs, taken on the day of the first yellow fever vaccination. The receptors shown here come from a young man who received the YFV17D yellow fever vaccine.

In this sample, this clonotype turned up many times. V gene TRBV20-1 combines with J gene TRBJ2-3; 7 bases fit TRBD2. V was pared by 3 bases and J by 2 bases, with 11 bases of the junction left unmatched. The length of the CDR3 is 16 residues. Per the germline V gene, CDR1 is DFQATT and CDR2 is SNEGSKA (reference sequence). CDR3 sequence (DNA): TGCAGTGCTAGTACGGCGGGGGACTTGGACACAGATACGCAGTATTTT. This translates into CSASTAGDLDTDTQYF.

This clonotype was seen ten or more times. This sequence joins TRBV11-2 and TRBJ2-3; 10 bases match TRBD1. The CDR3 has 15 amino acids. The germline V gene has CDR1 SGHAT and CDR2 FQNNGV. V lost 4 bases, J lost 4 bases, and 5 bases stayed unmatched. CDR3 protein: CASSSWTGGADTQYF. Here the CDR3 DNA reads TGTGCCAGCAGCTCGTGGACAGGGGGAGCAGATACGCAGTATTTT.

There are a few counts of this clonotype. V is TRBV12-3 or TRBV12-4 and J is TRBJ2-1, with D possibly being TRBD1 (6 bases). CDR3 length: 14 amino acids. V was cut by 5 bases and J by 1 base, with 9 bases left in between. CDR3 in amino acids: CASSIGQSYNEQFF. CDR3 DNA: TGTGCCAGCAGTATAGGACAGTCCTACAATGAGCAGTTCTTC.

The J gene is TRBJ1-2, the V gene TRBV4-1; TRBD1 is a possible D gene (6 bases). The V gene's germline CDR1 is MGHRA and CDR2 YSYEKL. This CDR3 comprises 15 residues. Trimming took 7 bases from V and 4 from J, leaving 19 bases between them. CDR3 DNA sequence: TGCGCCAGCACTCTAGGACAGACGACAGGCTATGGCTACACCTTC. As protein: CASTLGQTTGYGYTF.

This clonotype was picked up a small number of times. The chain uses TRBV3-1 and TRBJ1-5; D possibly corresponds to TRBD1 (5 bases). Germline values: CDR1 LGHDT, CDR2 YNNKEL (reference sequence). The CDR3 spans 17 residues. Between the trimmed V and J ends, which lost 3 bases and 2 bases, there was a span of 17 bases. This CDR3 is CASSHLGAGGGNQPQHF. The CDR3 nucleotides are TGTGCCAGCAGCCACTTAGGCGCGGGGGGTGGCAATCAGCCCCAGCATTTT.

The chain links TRBV23-1 to TRBJ1-5; TRBD1 aligns across 8 bases. TRBV23-1 is known as an ORF, though its function is uncertain. J was trimmed by 6 bases and V by 2 bases; bases with no gene match: 6. CDR3 length: 15 residues. CDR3 nucleotide sequence: TGCGCCAGCAGTCAAGAGGCAGGGGGCTCTCAGCCCCAGCATTTT. Its translation is CASSQEAGGSQPQHF.

This clonotype has a handful of counts. The chain uses TRBV20-1 and TRBJ2-3; D may be TRBD2 (6 bases). CDR1 and CDR2 (germline): DFQATT, SNEGSKA (reference sequence). The CDR3 sequence is 12 residues long. The CDR3 is CSIGGDTDTQYF. The CDR3 DNA sequence: TGCAGCATAGGAGGGGACACAGATACGCAGTATTTT.

This clonotype was found a few times. The J gene is TRBJ2-1, the V gene TRBV6-1; D might be TRBD2 (6 bases). This CDR3 region has 14 residues. Between the trimmed V and J ends, which lost 10 bases and 0 bases, there was a span of 13 bases. Germline V gene lookup returns CDR1 MNHNS and CDR2 SASEGT. The CDR3: CATSRGSSYNEQFF. The CDR3 nucleotides read TGTGCCACCTCCCGGGGGAGCTCCTACAATGAGCAGTTCTTC.

This clonotype was counted many times. The rearrangement links TRBV5-1 to TRBJ2-7; 8 bases are a match to TRBD1. V shed 2 bases and J 4 bases; nucleotides not matched to a gene: 5. Germline V gene lookup returns CDR1 SGHRS and CDR2 YFSETQ. The CDR3 is 14 amino acids. As DNA, the CDR3 is TGCGCCAGCAGCTTCACAGGGGGAGATTACGAGCAGTACTTC. Its protein is CASSFTGGDYEQYF.

This clonotype has only a few counts. The chain recombines TRBV5-1 with TRBJ1-6; 9 bases line up with TRBD1. The ends lost 0 bases at V and 8 bases at J; junction bases unmatched: 3. The CDR3 is 15 amino acids. The germline CDR1 and CDR2 sequences are SGHRS and YFSETQ. Here the CDR3 DNA reads TGCGCCAGCAGCTTGGCGGGACAGGGTGATTCACCCCTCCACTTT. Protein product: CASSLAGQGDSPLHF.

The V call is TRBV7-2, the J call TRBJ2-3; D unresolved. Germline-derived CDR1 and CDR2 are SGHTA and FQGNSA. This CDR3 region has 13 residues. V lost 3 bases to trimming and J lost 4 bases, with 8 bases between them. This CDR3 reads CASSFQPPDTQYF. CDR3 DNA sequence: TGTGCCAGCAGCTTTCAGCCCCCAGATACGCAGTATTTT.

The rearrangement joins TRBV6-2 or TRBV6-3 to TRBJ2-1; maybe TRBD1 (6 bases). Germline CDR1 MNHEY, CDR2 SVGEGT. This CDR3 region has 13 residues. V dropped 8 bases and J dropped 3 bases, with 11 bases sitting between them. The CDR3 sequence: CASEDRDYNEQFF. The CDR3 region has the DNA TGTGCCAGCGAGGACAGAGACTACAATGAGCAGTTCTTC.